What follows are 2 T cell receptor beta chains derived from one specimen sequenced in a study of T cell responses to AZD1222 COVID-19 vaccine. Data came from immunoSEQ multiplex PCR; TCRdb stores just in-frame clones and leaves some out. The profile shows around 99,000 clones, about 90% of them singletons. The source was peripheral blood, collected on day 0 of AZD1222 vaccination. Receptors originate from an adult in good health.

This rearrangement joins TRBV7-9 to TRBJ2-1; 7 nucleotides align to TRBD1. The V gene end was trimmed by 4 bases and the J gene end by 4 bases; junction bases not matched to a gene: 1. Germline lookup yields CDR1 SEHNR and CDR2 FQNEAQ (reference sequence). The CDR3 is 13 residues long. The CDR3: CASSSDRYNEQFF. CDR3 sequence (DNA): TGTGCCAGCAGCTCGGACAGGTACAATGAGCAGTTCTTC.

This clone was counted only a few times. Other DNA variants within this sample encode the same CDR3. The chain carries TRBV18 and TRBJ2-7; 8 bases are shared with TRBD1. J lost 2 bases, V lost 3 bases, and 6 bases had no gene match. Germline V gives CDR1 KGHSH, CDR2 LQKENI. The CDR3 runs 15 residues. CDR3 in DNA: TGTGCCAGCTCACCCCGACAGGGGCACACCTACGAGCAGTACTTC. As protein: CASSPRQGHTYEQYF.